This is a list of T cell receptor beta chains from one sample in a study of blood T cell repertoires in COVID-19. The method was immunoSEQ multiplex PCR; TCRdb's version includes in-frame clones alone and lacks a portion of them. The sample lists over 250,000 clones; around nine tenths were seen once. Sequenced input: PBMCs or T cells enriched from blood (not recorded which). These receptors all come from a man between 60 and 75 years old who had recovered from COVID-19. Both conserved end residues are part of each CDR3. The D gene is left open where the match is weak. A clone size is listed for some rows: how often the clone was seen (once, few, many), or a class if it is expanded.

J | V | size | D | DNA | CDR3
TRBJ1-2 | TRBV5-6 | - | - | TGTGCCAGCAGCTTGGGGGAACTAAGGGGCTATGGCTACACCTTC | CASSLGELRGYGYTF
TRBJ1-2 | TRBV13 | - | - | TGTGCCAGCAGCTTAGGGGACAGTGCGGCCCTTTTGTCTAGCTACACCTTC | CASSLGDSAALLSSYTF
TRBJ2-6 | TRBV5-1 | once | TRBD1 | TGCGCCAGCAGCTCCCTGGGAAACAGGGGTGCAGGTCCCCCTGGGGCCAACGTCCTGACTTTC | CASSSLGNRGAGPPGANVLTF
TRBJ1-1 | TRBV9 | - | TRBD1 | TGTGCCAGCAGCGGACAGGGGGCAACTTACGCGGACACTGAAGCTTTCTTT | CASSGQGATYADTEAFF
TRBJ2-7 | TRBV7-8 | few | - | TGTGCCAGCAGCTTCGCCGGAGGTCCCTACGAGCAGTACTTC | CASSFAGGPYEQYF
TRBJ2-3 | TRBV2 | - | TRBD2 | TGTGCCAGCAGTGAGGGACTAGCGGGAGGAGATACGCAGTATTTT | CASSEGLAGGDTQYF
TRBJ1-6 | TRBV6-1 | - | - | TGTGCCAGCAGTGAAATAGCTACGGGTTCACCCCTCCACTTT | CASSEIATGSPLHF
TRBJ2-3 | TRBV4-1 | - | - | TGCGCCAGCAGCCAGGGGCTTAACACAGATACGCAGTATTTT | CASSQGLNTDTQYF
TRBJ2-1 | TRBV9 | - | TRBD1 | TGTGCCAGCAGCGTATTCGGACAGGGGAATGAGCAGTTCTTC | CASSVFGQGNEQFF
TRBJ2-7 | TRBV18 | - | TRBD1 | TGTGCCAGCTCAAACCGGGACAGATACGAGCAGTACTTC | CASSNRDRYEQYF
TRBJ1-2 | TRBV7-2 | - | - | TGTGCCAGCAGCTTAAAAGCAGGGCGTGGCTACACCTTC | CASSLKAGRGYTF
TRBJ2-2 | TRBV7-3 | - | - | TGTGCCAGCAGCTTCTTTACCTTACCAGGGGACACCGGGGAGCTGTTTTTT | CASSFFTLPGDTGELFF
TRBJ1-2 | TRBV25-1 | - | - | TGTGCCAGCAGTGAAGGTCAGGAATCCTACTATGGCTACACCTTC | CASSEGQESYYGYTF
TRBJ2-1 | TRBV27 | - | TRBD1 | TGTGCCAGCAGGACAGGGTTCTCCTACAATGAGCAGTTCTTC | CASRTGFSYNEQFF
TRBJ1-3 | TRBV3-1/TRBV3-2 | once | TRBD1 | TGTGCCAGCAGCCAAGTAGGGGGCGGAAACACCATATATTTT | CASSQVGGGNTIYF
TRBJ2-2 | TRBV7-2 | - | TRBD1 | TGTGCCAGCAGGCCAAACAGGGGCCAAGGCACCGGGGAGCTGTTTTTT | CASRPNRGQGTGELFF
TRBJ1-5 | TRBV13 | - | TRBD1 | TGTGCCAGCAGCTACGGACAGGGGGCGGTCCAGCCCCAGCATTTT | CASSYGQGAVQPQHF
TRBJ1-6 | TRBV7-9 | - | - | TGTGCCAGCAGCGAGGGGGGGGGCTCACCCCTCCACTTT | CASSEGGGSPLHF
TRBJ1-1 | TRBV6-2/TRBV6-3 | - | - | TGTGCCAGCAGTTACTCGACGAGGGCCACTGAAGCTTTCTTT | CASSYSTRATEAFF
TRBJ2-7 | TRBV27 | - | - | TGTGCCAGCAGTTTACAGGGATCGGGCGAGCAGTACTTC | CASSLQGSGEQYF
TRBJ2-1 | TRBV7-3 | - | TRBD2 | TGTGCCAGCAGCATAGCTAGCGGCAGCTACAATGAGCAGTTCTTC | CASSIASGSYNEQFF
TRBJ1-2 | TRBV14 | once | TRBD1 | TGTGCCAGCCGGGGACAGGCGGATGGCTACACCTTC | CASRGQADGYTF
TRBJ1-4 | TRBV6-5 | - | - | TGTGCCAGCAGGATACCGGGAGCAACTAATGAAAAACTGTTTTTT | CASRIPGATNEKLFF
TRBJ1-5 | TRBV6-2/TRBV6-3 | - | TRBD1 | TGTGCCAGCAGTTACCCAAAGACAGGGGTGGGCAATCAGCCCCAGCATTTT | CASSYPKTGVGNQPQHF
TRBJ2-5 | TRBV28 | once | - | TGTGCCAGCAGTTTCGGTTATGCGGGCAATACAGAGACCCAGTACTTC | CASSFGYAGNTETQYF
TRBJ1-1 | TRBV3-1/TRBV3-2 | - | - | TGTGCCAGCAGCCAGTGGATCTCAGGTAACACTGAAGCTTTCTTT | CASSQWISGNTEAFF
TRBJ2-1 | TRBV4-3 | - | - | TGCGCCAGCAGCCAAGATCTTTTTGGAGGGAATGAGCAGTTCTTC | CASSQDLFGGNEQFF
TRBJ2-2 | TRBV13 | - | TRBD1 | TGTGCCAGCAGCTTTTACATGGGGACAGCGAACACCGGGGAGCTGTTTTTT | CASSFYMGTANTGELFF
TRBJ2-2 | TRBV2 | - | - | TGTGCCAGCAGTGTTCGGGGGGCAGCGGTCGGGGAGCTGTTTTTT | CASSVRGAAVGELFF
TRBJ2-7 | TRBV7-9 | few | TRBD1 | TGTGCCAGCAGCACAAGGTCGACAGGGTTGTACGAGCAGTACTTC | CASSTRSTGLYEQYF
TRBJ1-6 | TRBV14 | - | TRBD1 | TGTGCCAGCAGCCCCCAGGGGGAGGTTGGATCACCCCTCCACTTT | CASSPQGEVGSPLHF
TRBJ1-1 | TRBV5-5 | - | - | TGTGCCAGCAGCTTCACAGGTATGGACACTGAAGCTTTCTTT | CASSFTGMDTEAFF
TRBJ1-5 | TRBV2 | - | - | TGTGCCAGCAGCGCGGATCAGGGGATTTCTCAGCCCCAGCATTTT | CASSADQGISQPQHF
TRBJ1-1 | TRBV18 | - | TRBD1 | TGTGCCAGCTCTCCTACCTTGCCCCTGGACAGGGGAGACACTGAAGCTTTCTTT | CASSPTLPLDRGDTEAFF
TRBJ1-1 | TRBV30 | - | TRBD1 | TGTGCCTGGGGGACAGGGGTTAGCACTGAAGCTTTCTTT | CAWGTGVSTEAFF
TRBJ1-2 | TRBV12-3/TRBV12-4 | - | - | TGTGCCAGCACCGTAGGGGGTCTCGGCTACACCTTC | CASTVGGLGYTF
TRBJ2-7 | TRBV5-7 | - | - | TGTGCCAGGGTTCGACAGCGCCCTAAAGCGAGCGAGCAGTACTTC | CARVRQRPKASEQYF
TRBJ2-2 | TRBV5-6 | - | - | TGTGCCAGCAGCTTCGAAACAGGGACCGGGGAGCTGTTTTTT | CASSFETGTGELFF
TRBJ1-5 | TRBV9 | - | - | TGTGCCAGCAGCGGGTTACCAGATCAGCCCCAGCATTTT | CASSGLPDQPQHF
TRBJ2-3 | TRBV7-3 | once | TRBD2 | TGTGCCAGCAGTCCTAAAGCGGGGAAAACAGATACGCAGTATTTT | CASSPKAGKTDTQYF
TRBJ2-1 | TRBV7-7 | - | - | TGTGCTAGCAGCTTATTGGTCGCCGGGAGTGAGCAGTTCTTC | CASSLLVAGSEQFF
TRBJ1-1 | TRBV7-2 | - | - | TGTGCCAGCAGATCTCGAGGGGGTCCGGGGAACACTGAAGCTTTCTTT | CASRSRGGPGNTEAFF
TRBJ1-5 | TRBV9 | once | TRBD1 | TGTGCCAGCAGCACCGGGACAGGGATATTTCAGCCCCAGCATTTT | CASSTGTGIFQPQHF
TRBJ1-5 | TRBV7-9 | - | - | TGTGCCAGCAGCTTAGACAGGGCGGATCAGCCCCAGCATTTT | CASSLDRADQPQHF
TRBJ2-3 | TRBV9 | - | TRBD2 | TGTGCCAGCAGCGTGACTAGCGCCGAAGGGGATACGCAGTATTTT | CASSVTSAEGDTQYF
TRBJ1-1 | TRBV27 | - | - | TGTGCCAGCAGCCACGCGGGTGGGGACACTGAAGCTTTCTTT | CASSHAGGDTEAFF
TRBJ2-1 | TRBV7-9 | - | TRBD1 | TGTGCCAGCAGTTCCCGGGACAGTCTCGATGAGCAGTTCTTC | CASSSRDSLDEQFF
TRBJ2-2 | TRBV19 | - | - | TGTGCCAGTATTCCGAGGGTGGCAGGTAACACCGGGGAGCTGTTTTTT | CASIPRVAGNTGELFF
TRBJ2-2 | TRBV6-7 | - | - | TGTGCCAGCCGACTACCGACGAACACCGGGGAGCTGTTTTTT | CASRLPTNTGELFF
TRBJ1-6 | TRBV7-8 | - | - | TGTGCCAGCAGCTTAGGCGTTTCAGGGCAACTCTATAATTCACCCCTCCACTTT | CASSLGVSGQLYNSPLHF
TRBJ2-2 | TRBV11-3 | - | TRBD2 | TGTGCCAGCAGCTTCCCCCTAGGGCTAGCGGTAGTGAACACCGGGGAGCTGTTTTTT | CASSFPLGLAVVNTGELFF
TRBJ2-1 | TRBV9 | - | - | TGTGCCAGCAGCTCGGGGGGCAGCTCCTACAATGAGCAGTTCTTC | CASSSGGSSYNEQFF
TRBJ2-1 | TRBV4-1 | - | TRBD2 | TGCGCCAGCAGCCAAGAACTTAGCGGGGGGCTCTATGAGCAGTTCTTC | CASSQELSGGLYEQFF
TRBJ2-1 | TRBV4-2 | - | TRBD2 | TGTGCCAGCAGCCAATGGGGAGCGGGAAGTTCTTACAATGAGCAGTTCTTC | CASSQWGAGSSYNEQFF
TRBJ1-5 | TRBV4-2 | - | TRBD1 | TGTGCCAGCAGCCAAGATCAGGGACAGGGGTTTCAGCCCCAGCATTTT | CASSQDQGQGFQPQHF